The 22 T cell receptor beta chains presented below share a single source sample, sequenced in a study of T-cell reconstitution after alpha-beta-depleted transplantation in children. A library of TCRbeta sequences, prepared with unique molecular identifiers, was generated. TCRdb processed the PCR reads anew with MiXCR; each CDR3 protein has one entry. This table has 250,000 to 400,000 distinct CDR3 sequences, approximately 23% appearing once. Sequenced here: PBMCs, mostly from graft donor cells, sampled 180 days after TCRalphabeta/CD19-depleted stem cell transplant. The receptors here all came from a male patient between 5 and 17 years old who had a stem cell transplant for acute lymphoblastic leukemia, so the T cells may come from the graft donor.

This clonotype was detected only once. The rearrangement uses TRBV7-3 and TRBJ2-1, with TRBD2 matching over 11 bases. The CDR3 length is 16 residues. V shed 3 bases, J shed 3 bases, and the junction held 4 bases outside the gene matches. CDR1 is SGHTA and CDR2 is FQGTGA in the germline V gene. The CDR3 loop reads CASSFVGTSGYNEQFF. CDR3 coding DNA: TGTGCCAGCAGCTTTGTTGGGACTAGCGGCTACAATGAGCAGTTCTTC.

The J gene is TRBJ1-2, the V gene TRBV27; possibly TRBD1 for D (5 bases). The germline CDR1 and CDR2 sequences are MNHEY and SMNVEV (reference sequence). The CDR3 runs 13 residues. The germline V and J ends were trimmed by 4 bases and 4 bases, with 10 bases remaining between them. For the CDR3, the DNA is TGTGCCAGCAGTTCAAGCGGGGGCTATGGCTACACCTTC. It encodes CASSSSGGYGYTF.

This clonotype was detected many times. The CDR3 reads CASSLVYNEQFF. The CDR3 region has the DNA TGCGCCAGCAGCTTGGTCTACAATGAGCAGTTCTTC. The chain combines TRBV5-1 with TRBJ2-1; D gene ambiguous. CDR1 and CDR2 (germline): SGHRS, YFSETQ. V dropped 0 bases and J dropped 3 bases, with 1 base sitting between them. This CDR3 is built from 12 residues.

The V gene is TRBV11-3, the J gene TRBJ2-6; D is possibly TRBD1 or TRBD2 (5 bases each). The CDR3 runs 18 residues. CDR1 and CDR2 from the germline V gene are SGHNT and YENEEA. V gave up 5 bases and J gave up 0 bases, with 17 bases separating them. The CDR3 DNA reads as TGTGCCAGCAGCGTTGGGGGATCCCAATACTCTGGGGCCAACGTCCTGACTTTC. It specifies CASSVGGSQYSGANVLTF.

The chain combines TRBV7-9 with TRBJ2-7; TRBD2 matches at 8 bases. The germline V gene has CDR1 SEHNR and CDR2 FQNEAQ (reference sequence). Germline trimming cut 7 bases from V and 3 bases from J; bases unmatched to any gene: 17. The CDR3 is 17 amino acids. CDR3 residues: CASTTGQRERPHYEQYF. The CDR3 bases are TGTGCCAGCACCACAGGACAGCGGGAGAGGCCTCACTACGAGCAGTACTTC.

This clonotype was found a few times. J is TRBJ1-5 and V is TRBV4-1; tentatively, D is TRBD1 (6 bases). Between the trimmed V and J ends, which lost 3 bases and 2 bases, there was a span of 14 bases. Germline CDR1 and CDR2: MGHRA and YSYEKL. CDR3 length equals 16 residues. The DNA of the CDR3 is TGCGCCAGCAGCCAGACTACAGGGATTCGCAATCAGCCCCAGCATTTT. Its translation is CASSQTTGIRNQPQHF.

This clonotype was observed a handful of times. This chain connects TRBV20-1 to TRBJ2-1; TRBD1 is a possible D gene (6 bases). Trimming pared 8 bases from V and 9 bases from J, leaving 20 bases between. Looked up from germline, CDR1 is DFQATT and CDR2 is SNEGSKA (reference sequence). This CDR3 spans 13 amino acids. The CDR3 DNA is TGCAGTCTGACAGGTTGGCTTTGGCTTGAGCAGTTCTTC. Translated, it gives CSLTGWLWLEQFF.

The V call is TRBV9, the J call TRBJ2-7, with 11 positions matching TRBD1. The germline CDR1 and CDR2 sequences are SGDLS and YYNGEE. Trimming cost V 0 bases and J 8 bases; bases outside gene matches: 10. The CDR3 runs to 16 residues. CDR3 region: CASSVAPRGQGAQQYF. The CDR3 DNA reads TGTGCCAGCAGCGTAGCTCCCCGCGGACAGGGGGCACAGCAGTACTTC.

This clonotype was detected only a few times. One end of the junction fails to match germline, which may point to a read error. CDR3 nucleotide sequence: TGTGCCACCAGTTCCAGACAGGTTGGGCTTTCCACAGATACGCATTTT. This encodes CATSSRQVGLSTDTHF. J is TRBJ2-3 and V is TRBV24-1, with D possibly matching TRBD1 (6 bases). Germline V gene sequence: CDR1 KGHDR, CDR2 SFDVKD. There are 16 residues in the CDR3.

This clonotype was seen a few times. The V gene is TRBV5-1, the J gene TRBJ2-3; 9 positions match TRBD2. This CDR3 contains 14 residues. In germline, CDR1 is SGHRS, CDR2 YFSETQ. V lost 4 bases to trimming and J lost 0 bases; unmatched junction nucleotides: 0. CDR3 in DNA: TGCGCCAGCAGCACTAGCGGGAGCACAGATACGCAGTATTTT. Translating it yields CASSTSGSTDTQYF.

This clonotype showed up just a few times. The gene calls are TRBV7-3 and TRBJ2-3, with TRBD2 matching over 8 bases. Per the germline V gene, CDR1 is SGHTA and CDR2 is FQGTGA. The CDR3 is 14 amino acids. Unmatched junction bases numbered 5, after V lost 4 bases and J lost 5 bases. The CDR3 nucleotides are TGTGCCAGCAGCTCGGGACTAGGGCAAGATACGCAGTATTTT. Protein: CASSSGLGQDTQYF.

The chain employs TRBV12-5 and TRBJ2-3, with TRBD2 as a possible D gene (6 bases). The V gene's germline CDR1 is LGHNT and CDR2 FRNRAP. V was cut by 1 base and J by 1 base, with 18 bases left in between. CDR3 size: 18 residues. The CDR3 bases are TGTGCTAGTGGTTTGGCTCGGGGATTTGGGGAGGGCACAGATACGCAGTATTTT. Its translation is CASGLARGFGEGTDTQYF.

V usage is TRBV21-1 and J usage is TRBJ1-5; TRBD1 is the table's D call and was not checked against the DNA. TRBV21-1 is a known pseudogene. The CDR3 has 14 residues. The CDR3 region has the DNA TGTGCCAGCGGGCCGGGACAGAAATATCAGCCCCAGCATTTT. Amino acid sequence: CASGPGQKYQPQHF.

The genes are TRBV15 and TRBJ2-7, with D uncertain. The CDR3 spans 14 residues. V dropped 7 bases and J dropped 3 bases, with 16 bases sitting between them. Germline CDR1 reads LNHNV; CDR2 reads YYDKDF (reference sequence). CDR3 bases: TGTGCCACCATCGCCTGGGCTCGTTGCTACGAGCAGTACTTC. Its translation: CATIAWARCYEQYF.

This clonotype has just a few counts. The J gene is TRBJ2-5, the V gene TRBV29-1; a possible D gene is TRBD1 (6 bases). V lost 6 bases to trimming and J lost 7 bases, with 27 bases between them. The CDR3 runs 16 residues. CDR1 is SQVTM, CDR2 ANQGSEA, per germline. This CDR3 reads CSVIPGPRGLYGTQYF. For the CDR3, the DNA is TGCAGCGTCATCCCTGGGCCCAGGGGCCTTTACGGGACCCAGTACTTC.

CDR3 region: CAISEGQGPDTQYF. The CDR3 DNA reads as TGTGCCATCAGTGAGGGACAGGGCCCAGATACGCAGTATTTT. This rearrangement joins TRBV10-3 to TRBJ2-3, with 8 bases identical to TRBD1. V shed 2 bases and J 4 bases; nucleotides not matched to a gene: 2. Germline V CDR1 and CDR2: ENHRY, SYGVKD. The CDR3 is 14 residues long.

This clonotype was found once. This rearrangement joins TRBV10-3 to TRBJ2-1; the match to TRBD2 covers 16 bases. The germline V gene encodes CDR1 ENHRY and CDR2 SYGVKD. Germline trimming cut 8 bases from V and 8 bases from J; bases unmatched to any gene: 6. This CDR3 spans 15 amino acids. CDR3 sequence reads: CAIGGLAGGHHEQFF. The CDR3 DNA sequence: TGTGCCATCGGGGGACTAGCGGGAGGGCATCATGAGCAGTTCTTC.

The sample holds a few counts of this clonotype. CDR3 loop: CASSRQRTRHEQYF. The CDR3 DNA is TGTGCCAGCAGTCGCCAGCGGACAAGGCACGAGCAGTACTTC. V usage is TRBV12-3 or TRBV12-4 and J usage is TRBJ2-7; D may be TRBD1 or TRBD2 (5 bases each). The CDR3 has 14 amino acids. V lost 5 bases and J lost 5, with 16 bases in between.

This chain links TRBV19 with TRBJ1-5, with D unresolved. This CDR3 comprises 15 residues. Germline lookup yields CDR1 LNHDA and CDR2 SQIVND (reference sequence). The V end was cut by 8 bases, the J end by 0 bases, with 14 bases between. CDR3 sequence: CASCGTAYSNQPQHF. In DNA form, the CDR3 reads TGTGCCAGTTGTGGAACAGCATATAGCAATCAGCCCCAGCATTTT.

This chain links TRBV20-1 with TRBJ2-1; TRBD1 is a possible D gene (6 bases). Germline V gene data show CDR1 as DFQATT and CDR2 as SNEGSKA (reference sequence). This CDR3 has 19 amino acids. V lost 1 base and J lost 0, with 22 bases in between. For the CDR3, the DNA is TGCAGTGCTAGAGCCCCCCTACAGGGAACCCTTTCCTCCTACAATGAGCAGTTCTTC. Translating gives CSARAPLQGTLSSYNEQFF.

The genes are TRBV7-2 and TRBJ2-3; TRBD2 agrees at 7 bases. V gave up 2 bases and J gave up 5 bases; unmatched junction bases: 16. This CDR3 contains 18 residues. Looked up from germline, CDR1 is SGHTA and CDR2 is FQGNSA. As DNA, the CDR3 is TGTGCCAGCAGCTTATACTTCGGAGCGGGGTCGGGGGGAGATACGCAGTATTTT. Translating gives CASSLYFGAGSGGDTQYF.

The rearrangement uses TRBV2 and TRBJ2-2, with D possibly matching TRBD2 (6 bases). The CDR3 is made up of 15 amino acids. Per the germline V gene, CDR1 is SNHLY and CDR2 is FYNNEI. Deletions cut 4 bases from V and 6 bases from J, with 15 bases between. In nucleotides, the CDR3 is TGTGCCAGCAGTGTCGGAGGGTTGGGCCCCGGGGAGCTGTTTTTT. Amino acid sequence: CASSVGGLGPGELFF.